This TCR beta chain was sequenced for a study of response to subunit inactivated influenza vaccine. Points from the study as a whole: Authors suggested few new T cells are recruited by each seasonal influenza vaccination.

V was clipped by 6 bases and J by 3 bases; unmatched bases: 8. The CDR3 runs to 15 residues. Germline assignment: CDR1 MNHEY and CDR2 SMNVEV (reference sequence). About this clonotype: Its specificity is unknown.

Via MiXCR, TCRdb re-called the RT-PCR reads, giving one row per CDR3 protein. The table lists 550,000 to 600,000 distinct CDR3 sequences, approximately 12% of them singletons. The chain couples TRBV27 to TRBJ2-3; the match to TRBD1 covers 8 bases. This clonotype originated in a man aged 50-60 years who received an inactivated influenza vaccine. The sample consisted of PBMCs from blood, taken on the day of vaccination. The CDR3 reads CASSHGQGLTDTQYF. CDR3 coding DNA: TGTGCCAGCAGCCATGGACAGGGCCTTACAGATACGCAGTATTTT.